This is a list of T cell receptor beta chains from one sample in a study of T cell responses to AZD1222 COVID-19 vaccine. The protocol was immunoSEQ multiplex PCR, while the TCRdb copy is restricted to in-frame clones and leaves out a portion. The sample shows around 140,000 clones, more than 85% of them seen only once. This material consisted of peripheral blood, taken 28 days after the second AZD1222 dose. Receptor source: an adult who received the AZD1222 COVID-19 vaccine. Each CDR3 is given with its conserved first and last residue. A row's size may be missing; if present it is once, few, many or a size class.

J gene	CDR3 length	V gene	clone size	CDR3 protein
TRBJ2-7	15	TRBV6-5	NA	CASRRVGQGNYEQYF
TRBJ1-1	15	TRBV6-2/TRBV6-3	NA	CASSSYGGTDLFSFF
TRBJ1-1	13	TRBV7-3	NA	CASSSYPFEEAFF
TRBJ2-1	17	TRBV9	NA	CASSASLRRPVYNEQFF
TRBJ1-2	13	TRBV12-5	NA	CASALDTNYGYTF
TRBJ2-7	12	TRBV13	NA	CASSFTQDEQYF
TRBJ2-1	13	TRBV11-2	few	CASSLGLYNEQFF
TRBJ2-7	15	TRBV27	NA	CASSPTWGGWYEQYF
TRBJ1-4	17	TRBV30	NA	CAWSGGGPFPTNEKLFF
TRBJ1-4	15	TRBV30	NA	CAWSQNRATNEKLFF
TRBJ2-1	17	TRBV9	NA	CASSPGGGGISYNEQFF
TRBJ2-1	16	TRBV18	once	CASSPPSGGEGNEQFF
TRBJ2-1	14	TRBV6-5	NA	CASSLAGEGNEQFF
TRBJ1-3	16	TRBV5-4	NA	CASSLWGRGPGNTIYF
TRBJ2-1	16	TRBV6-6	NA	CASSLAGRPNYNEQFF
TRBJ2-1	13	TRBV3-1/TRBV3-2	NA	CASSPTGNNEQFF
TRBJ2-1	13	TRBV11-3	NA	CASSPGLVVEQFF
TRBJ1-2	13	TRBV30	NA	CAWRRDRPYGYTF
TRBJ1-1	17	TRBV4-1	NA	CASSQDRAESGGTEAFF
TRBJ1-1	13	TRBV30	NA	CAARVRMNTEAFF
TRBJ1-1	14	TRBV9	NA	CASSVVARGTEAFF
TRBJ2-6	19	TRBV27	NA	CASSLFWSPSQSGANVLTF
TRBJ2-2	14	TRBV7-3	NA	CASSLSTGPGELFF
TRBJ1-1	16	TRBV4-3	NA	CASSQDLTGEGTEAFF
TRBJ1-3	15	TRBV5-3	NA	CANRGGTSSGNTIYF
TRBJ1-5	14	TRBV2	once	CASSRGFGNQPQHF
TRBJ2-1	14	TRBV3-1/TRBV3-2	NA	CASSRLAGYNEQFF
TRBJ2-1	15	TRBV18	NA	CASSPGQVGLNEQFF
TRBJ1-2	14	TRBV4-1	NA	CASSQFWGGSGYTF
TRBJ1-3	13	TRBV11-3	NA	CASSLGYDHTIYF
TRBJ1-1	12	TRBV6-5	NA	CASNTVNTEAFF
TRBJ1-1	13	TRBV6-2/TRBV6-3	NA	CASSFYLNTEAFF
TRBJ1-6	15	TRBV6-6	NA	CASSYSDGDNSPLHF
TRBJ1-4	15	TRBV18	NA	CASSPTGPPGEKLFF